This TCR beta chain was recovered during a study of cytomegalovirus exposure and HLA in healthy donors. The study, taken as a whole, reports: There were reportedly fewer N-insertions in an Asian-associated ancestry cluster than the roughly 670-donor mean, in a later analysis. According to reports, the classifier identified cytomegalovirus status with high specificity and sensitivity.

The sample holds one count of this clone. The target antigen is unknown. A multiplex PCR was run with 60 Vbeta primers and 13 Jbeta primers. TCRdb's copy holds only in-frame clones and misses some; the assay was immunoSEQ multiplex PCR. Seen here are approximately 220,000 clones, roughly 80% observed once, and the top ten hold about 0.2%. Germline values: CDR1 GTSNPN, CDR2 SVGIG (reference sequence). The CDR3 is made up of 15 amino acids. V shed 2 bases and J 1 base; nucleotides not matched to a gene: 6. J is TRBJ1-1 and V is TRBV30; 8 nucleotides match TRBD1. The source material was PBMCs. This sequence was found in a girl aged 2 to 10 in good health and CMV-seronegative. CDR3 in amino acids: CAWSLGQAKNTEAFF. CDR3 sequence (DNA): TGTGCCTGGAGTTTGGGACAGGCAAAGAACACTGAAGCTTTCTTT.